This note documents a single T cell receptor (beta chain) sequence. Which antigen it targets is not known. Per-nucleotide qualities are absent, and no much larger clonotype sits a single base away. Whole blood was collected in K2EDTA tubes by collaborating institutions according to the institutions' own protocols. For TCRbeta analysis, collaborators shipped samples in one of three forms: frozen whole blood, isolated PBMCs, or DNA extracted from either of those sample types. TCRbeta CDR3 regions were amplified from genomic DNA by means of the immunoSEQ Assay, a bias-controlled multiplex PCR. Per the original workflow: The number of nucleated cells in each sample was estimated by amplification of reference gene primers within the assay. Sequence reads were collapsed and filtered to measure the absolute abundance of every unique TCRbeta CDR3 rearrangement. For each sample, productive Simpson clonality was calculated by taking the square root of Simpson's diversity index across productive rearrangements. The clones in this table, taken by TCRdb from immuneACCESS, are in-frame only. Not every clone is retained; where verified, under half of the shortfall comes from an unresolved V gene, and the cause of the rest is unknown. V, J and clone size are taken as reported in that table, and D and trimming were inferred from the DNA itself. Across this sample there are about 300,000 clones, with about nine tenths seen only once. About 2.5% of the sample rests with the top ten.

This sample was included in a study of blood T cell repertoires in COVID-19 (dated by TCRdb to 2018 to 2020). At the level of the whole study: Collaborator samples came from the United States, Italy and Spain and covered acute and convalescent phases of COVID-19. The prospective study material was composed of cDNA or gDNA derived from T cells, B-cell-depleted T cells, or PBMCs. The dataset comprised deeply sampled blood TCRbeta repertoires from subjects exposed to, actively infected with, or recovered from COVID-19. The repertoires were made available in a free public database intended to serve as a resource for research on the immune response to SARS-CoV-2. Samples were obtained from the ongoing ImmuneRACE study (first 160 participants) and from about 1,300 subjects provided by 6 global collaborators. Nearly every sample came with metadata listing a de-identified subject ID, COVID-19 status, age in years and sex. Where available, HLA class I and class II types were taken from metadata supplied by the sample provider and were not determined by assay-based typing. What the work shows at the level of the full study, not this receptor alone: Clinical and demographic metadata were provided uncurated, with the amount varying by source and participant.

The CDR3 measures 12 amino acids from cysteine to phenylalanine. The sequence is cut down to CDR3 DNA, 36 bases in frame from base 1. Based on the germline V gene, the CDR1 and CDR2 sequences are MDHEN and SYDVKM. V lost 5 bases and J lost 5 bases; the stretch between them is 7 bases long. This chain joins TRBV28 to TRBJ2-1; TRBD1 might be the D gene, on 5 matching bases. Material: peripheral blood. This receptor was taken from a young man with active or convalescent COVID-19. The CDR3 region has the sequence CASSVTDNEQFF. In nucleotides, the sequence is TGTGCCAGCAGTGTGACAGACAATGAGCAGTTCTTC.